This T cell receptor beta chain was found in a study of T cells in Graves' hyperthyroidism and ophthalmopathy. Regarding the study as a whole: Ophthalmopathy could be told apart from stable hyperthyroidism with a 13 V-J model.

CDR1 is DFQATT and CDR2 is SNEGSKA in the germline V gene (reference sequence). This CDR3 region has 13 residues. The investigators amplified TCR beta CDR3 regions from RNA transcripts. In the first-round RT-PCR of the TCR CDR3, the HTBI primer set was used. TCRdb analysed the multiplex PCR reads with MiXCR anew, one entry per CDR3 protein. The sample lists 480,000 or so distinct CDR3 sequences, over 35% occurring once. There are many counts of this clonotype. Its specificity is not known. The junction and the germline gene differ at one end; a read error may be behind it. The sample taken for sequencing was peripheral blood or thyroid tissue (not recorded which). This chain uses TRBV20-1 with TRBJ1-2, with D tentatively TRBD1 (6 bases). This sequence originates from an adult woman with Graves' disease, either hyperthyroidism or ophthalmopathy (not recorded which). CDR3 residues: CSARDTGNFGYTF. The CDR3 DNA reads TGCAGTGCTAGAGACACAGGGAACTTTGGCTACACCTTC.